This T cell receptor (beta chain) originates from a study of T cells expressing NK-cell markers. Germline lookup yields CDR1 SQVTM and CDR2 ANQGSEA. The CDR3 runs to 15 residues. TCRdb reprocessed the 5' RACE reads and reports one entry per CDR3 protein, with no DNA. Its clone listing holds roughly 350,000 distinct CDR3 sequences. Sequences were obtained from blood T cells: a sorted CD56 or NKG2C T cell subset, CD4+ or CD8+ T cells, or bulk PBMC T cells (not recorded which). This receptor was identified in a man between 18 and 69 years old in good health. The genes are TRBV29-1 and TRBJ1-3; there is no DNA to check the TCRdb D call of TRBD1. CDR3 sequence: CSVEGRDRGRNTIYF.